A selection of T cell receptor beta chains follows, all from one sample in a study of breast tumors, draining lymph nodes, adjacent tissues. Via MiXCR, TCRdb re-called the multiplex PCR reads, giving one row per CDR3 protein. This sample has 270,000 or so distinct CDR3 sequences, with 30% found just once. Sequenced input: axillary lymph node tissue. Every receptor here comes from a female donor with breast cancer. Some clones in this sample may be carry-over from other donors' samples. Each CDR3 is given with its conserved first and last residue.

j_gene | len | v_gene | CDR3aa
TRBJ2-1 | 15 | TRBV7-2 | CASSTAGGPVRGQFF
TRBJ2-7 | 12 | TRBV20-1 | CSARSGAYEQYF
TRBJ2-7 | 14 | TRBV5-6 | CASSHLLTGYEQYF
TRBJ1-3 | 17 | TRBV15 | CATSRGWGRSSGNTIYF
TRBJ2-1 | 13 | TRBV7-6 | CASSLAQYGEQFF
TRBJ2-1 | 16 | TRBV5-6 | CASSFRAGGQYNEQFF
TRBJ1-1 | 12 | TRBV30 | CAWSARPGEAFF
TRBJ2-7 | 15 | TRBV20-1 | CSAPGELGDRSEQYF
TRBJ2-1 | 15 | TRBV20-1 | CSASRLAGVGDEQFF
TRBJ2-7 | 15 | TRBV27 | CASTQQGGPGWEQYF
TRBJ2-7 | 15 | TRBV7-6 | CASSAVSGRVYEQYF
TRBJ2-5 | 11 | TRBV20-1 | CSSGTSGTQYF
TRBJ1-5 | 14 | TRBV20-1 | CSASSRVKGQPQHF
TRBJ1-2 | 12 | TRBV20-1 | CSAPLQVYGYTF
TRBJ2-7 | 12 | TRBV28 | CASSLWSREQYF
TRBJ2-1 | 12 | TRBV20-1 | CSAEGIVYESFF
TRBJ1-5 | 15 | TRBV9 | CASSVEAGGLGPQHF
TRBJ1-2 | 14 | TRBV5-6 | CASSLAASYYGYTF
TRBJ2-7 | 14 | TRBV20-1 | CSASLGMGSYEQYF
TRBJ1-1 | 13 | TRBV9 | CASSPPSASEAFF
TRBJ2-2 | 13 | TRBV27 | CASSPPGPGELFF
TRBJ2-3 | 15 | TRBV24-1 | CATSVIRPGTDTRYF
TRBJ2-5 | 16 | TRBV20-1 | CSATPPSGRAQATQYF
TRBJ2-1 | 15 | TRBV18 | CASSNRDRVYNEQFF
TRBJ2-7 | 15 | TRBV5-1 | CASSLVGAFTDEQYF
TRBJ1-1 | 14 | TRBV20-1 | CSARTVYRDTEAFF
TRBJ1-4 | 14 | TRBV20-1 | CSARGQGTWGKLFF
TRBJ1-1 | 14 | TRBV6-4 | CASRATGEGTEAFF
TRBJ2-7 | 15 | TRBV9 | CASSVGTSPYYEQYF
TRBJ2-3 | 19 | TRBV12-5 | CASGRVAKREGKSTDTQYF
TRBJ2-7 | 15 | TRBV20-1 | CNASRPGGSRYEQYF
TRBJ2-4 | 14 | TRBV9 | CASSVGDSGDIQYF
TRBJ1-1 | 14 | TRBV20-1 | CSARGTIMNTEAFF
TRBJ1-6 | 16 | TRBV19 | CASSIGAGADNSPLHF
TRBJ2-1 | 15 | TRBV11-2 | CASSWRLADDNEQFF
TRBJ1-4 | 14 | TRBV19 | CASSSRLGPEKLFF
TRBJ2-5 | 15 | TRBV7-8 | CASSLGGLAVETQYF
TRBJ1-1 | 12 | TRBV10-3 | CASGTVNTEAFF
TRBJ1-5 | 13 | TRBV9 | CASSVVAGATEHF
TRBJ1-1 | 14 | TRBV11-2 | CASSPPGRVSEAFF
TRBJ1-4 | 16 | TRBV19 | CASSIPGSAYNEKLFF
TRBJ2-4 | 13 | TRBV2 | CASTTGGPNIRYF
TRBJ2-5 | 15 | TRBV3-1 | CASSRTLKAQETQYF
TRBJ2-7 | 13 | TRBV7-2 | CASSLFRSREQYF
TRBJ1-2 | 13 | TRBV20-1 | CSARGGRDYGYTF
TRBJ1-3 | 15 | TRBV20-1 | CSARMQGAVGNTIYF
TRBJ2-3 | 16 | TRBV6-1 | CASSEAQGSGTDTQYF
TRBJ2-1 | 13 | TRBV6-5 | CASRPQGRNEQFF